This paragraph covers one T cell receptor beta chain sequence. The antigen remains unidentified. Libraries were prepared by immunoSEQ multiplex PCR; TCRdb keeps only in-frame clonotypes and omits some of them. The table lists approximately 140,000 clones, 85% to 95% of them singletons. The data derive from a study of T cell responses to AZD1222 COVID-19 vaccine. Findings of the study overall: Just a handful of people given AZD1222 tested seropositive at baseline. Most donors were white British, females outnumbered males, and clonal diversity was possibly underestimated.

CDR3 length: 19 amino acids. The J segment lost 4 bases and the V segment lost 7 bases, leaving 20 bases of the junction unmatched. Germline-derived CDR1 and CDR2 are MNHEY and SMNVEV (reference sequence). This specimen consisted of peripheral blood, obtained on day 0 of AZD1222 vaccination. The receptor's source is an adult in good health. This chain links TRBV27 with TRBJ1-4, with TRBD1 matching 8 bases. The CDR3 nucleotides are TGTGCCAGCAAGGGGGGGGTCCGGCAGGGGGCGCCCGGTAATGAAAAACTGTTTTTT. This translates into CASKGGVRQGAPGNEKLFF.